Below, 20 T cell receptor beta chains from the same sample are listed, as sequenced in a study of blood T cell repertoires in COVID-19. The protocol was immunoSEQ multiplex PCR, while the TCRdb copy is restricted to in-frame clones and leaves out a portion. The data contain about 280,000 clones, approximately 78% of them singletons. Sequencing was carried out using PBMCs or T cells enriched from blood (not recorded which). Receptors were obtained from a man aged 40-55 years who had been exposed to COVID-19.

The chain carries TRBV29-1 and TRBJ1-1; TRBD1 agrees at 7 bases. Germline assignment: CDR1 SQVTM and CDR2 ANQGSEA. This CDR3 is built from 11 residues. V lost 4 bases and J lost 6; bases outside the gene matches: 2. DNA for the CDR3: TGCAGCGTTGGACAGGGCGCTGAAGCTTTCTTT. Residues: CSVGQGAEAFF.

The CDR3 DNA sequence: TGTGCCAGCAGCCCGCGACAGGGGGCAGGGAACACTGAAGCTTTCTTT. It is translated as CASSPRQGAGNTEAFF. The V call is TRBV7-9, the J call TRBJ1-1, with TRBD1 matching over 10 bases. This CDR3 has 16 amino acids. The V and J ends lost 5 bases and 1 base, in that order; junction bases with no gene match: 7. From germline, CDR1 is SEHNR and CDR2 FQNEAQ (reference sequence).

The chain links TRBV12-5 to TRBJ1-1; 11 positions agree with TRBD1. The CDR3 is 14 residues long. Germline CDR1 is LGHNT and CDR2 is FRNRAP. V was clipped by 2 bases and J by 12 bases; unmatched bases: 8. The CDR3 bases are TGTGCTAGTGGTTTGACCGGGACAGGGGGGATGACTTTCTTT. This gives the protein CASGLTGTGGMTFF.

This clone was detected many times. The chain has TRBV19 and TRBJ1-2; possible D gene TRBD1, 6 bases. Trimming removed 5 bases at V and 4 bases at J, with 17 bases between. The CDR3 contains 15 residues. Germline V gene sequence: CDR1 LNHDA, CDR2 SQIVND (reference sequence). DNA for the CDR3: TGTGCCAGTAGTTCACGAGGGGGAGCCTCCTATGGCTACACCTTC. This sequence encodes CASSSRGGASYGYTF. Drawing the rest from reference TRBV19 and TRBJ1-2, the complete variable domain is DGGITQSPKYLFRKEGQNVTLSCEQNLNHDAMYWYRQDPGQGLRLIYYSQIVNDFQKGDIAEGYSVSREKKESFPLTVTSAQKNPTAFYLCASSSRGGASYGYTFGSGTRLTVV.

This chain connects TRBV5-8 to TRBJ1-2, with 8 bases identical to TRBD1. Germline CDR1 SGHTS, CDR2 YDEGEE. Losses at the gene ends were 0 bases for V and 4 bases for J; bases not matched to a gene: 5. CDR3 length: 15 residues. DNA of the CDR3: TGTGCCAGCAGCTTGGGACAGGGGTTGATCTATGGCTACACCTTC. The encoded protein is CASSLGQGLIYGYTF.

The rearrangement joins TRBV5-1 to TRBJ2-2, with D possibly being TRBD2 (5 bases). The CDR3 length is 15 residues. The V and J ends lost 1 base and 0 bases respectively, with 7 bases between them. Germline V gene data show CDR1 as SGHRS and CDR2 as YFSETQ. CDR3 in amino acids: CASSLILANTGELFF. The CDR3 DNA is TGCGCCAGCAGCTTGATACTAGCGAACACCGGGGAGCTGTTTTTT.

The V call is TRBV5-1, the J call TRBJ2-1, with D maybe TRBD2 (5 bases). Trimming cost V 5 bases and J 1 base, with 13 bases left between them. The CDR3 length is 15 residues. In germline, CDR1 is SGHRS, CDR2 YFSETQ. In DNA, the CDR3 is TGCGCCAGCAGTCAGGAGGTCCATTCCTACAATGAGCAGTTCTTC. Its translation is CASSQEVHSYNEQFF.

The chain links TRBV7-9 to TRBJ1-2; 9 bases agree with TRBD1. V was clipped by 5 bases and J by 7 bases; unmatched bases: 2. The V gene's germline CDR1 is SEHNR and CDR2 FQNEAQ (reference sequence). The CDR3 length is 12 residues. Here the CDR3 reads CASSGGQGGYTF. The DNA of the CDR3 is TGTGCCAGCAGCGGGGGACAGGGTGGCTACACCTTC.

The rearrangement links TRBV18 to TRBJ2-4; 12 bases match TRBD2. The CDR3 extends over 14 amino acids. V shed 5 bases, J shed 8 bases, and the junction held 4 bases outside the gene matches. Germline lookup yields CDR1 KGHSH and CDR2 LQKENI. The chain's CDR3 is CASSTTSGRDIQYF. CDR3 nucleotide sequence: TGTGCCAGCTCAACGACTAGCGGGAGAGACATTCAGTACTTC.

The chain carries TRBV2 and TRBJ2-1; 8 nucleotides align to TRBD2. V trimming: 8 bases; J trimming: 0 bases; junction bases outside the gene matches: 3. The CDR3 has 14 residues. Germline CDR1 and CDR2: SNHLY and FYNNEI. CDR3 loop: CASLLAVSYNEQFF. In DNA, the CDR3 is TGTGCCAGCTTACTAGCGGTCTCCTACAATGAGCAGTTCTTC.

This sequence joins TRBV12-3 or TRBV12-4 and TRBJ1-2; 8 nucleotides align to TRBD1. This CDR3 spans 13 amino acids. V shed 6 bases and J 4 bases; nucleotides not matched to a gene: 4. The CDR3 loop reads CASSTDRGYGYTF. The CDR3 nucleotides are TGTGCCAGCAGCACTGACAGGGGCTATGGCTACACCTTC.

This clone was found a few times. V and J are TRBV18 and TRBJ1-5; D perhaps matches TRBD1 (6 bases). V lost 4 bases and J lost 6, with 16 bases in between. Germline values: CDR1 KGHSH, CDR2 LQKENI. The CDR3 consists of 15 residues. The CDR3 loop reads CASSLSRQDGQPQHF. CDR3 coding DNA: TGTGCCAGCTCACTGTCTCGACAGGACGGTCAGCCCCAGCATTTT.

The chain uses TRBV7-9 and TRBJ2-7; D ambiguous. CDR3 length: 12 residues. With 6 bases removed from V and 4 bases from J, the gap between germline ends came to 10 bases. Germline CDR1 is SEHNR and CDR2 is FQNEAQ (reference sequence). The DNA for the CDR3 is TGTGCCAGCAGTTACGCCGGGTACGAGCAGTACTTC. Protein product: CASSYAGYEQYF.

The chain employs TRBV5-5 and TRBJ2-7; the D gene is possibly TRBD1 (6 bases). The CDR3 is made up of 14 amino acids. In germline, CDR1 is SGHKS, CDR2 YYEKEE (reference sequence). Trimming shortened V by 2 bases and J by 4 bases, and 13 bases separated the two germline ends. CDR3 loop: CASSLEQGRYEQYF. The CDR3 coding sequence is TGTGCCAGCAGCTTAGAACAGGGAAGATACGAGCAGTACTTC.

The chain links TRBV18 to TRBJ2-1; D may be TRBD2 (5 bases). V shed 5 bases and J shed 0 bases, with 20 bases lying between them. Germline CDR1 and CDR2: KGHSH and LQKENI. The CDR3 extends over 18 amino acids. The CDR3 DNA follows: TGTGCCAGCTCATACACCGGGCCGCGGAGGAGCTCCTACAATGAGCAGTTCTTC. Protein product: CASSYTGPRRSSYNEQFF.

J is TRBJ1-4 and V is TRBV2, with D possibly being TRBD1 (6 bases). Germline-derived CDR1 and CDR2 are SNHLY and FYNNEI. The CDR3 length is 16 residues. V was shortened by 4 bases and J by 5 bases, with 17 bases between the two germline ends. CDR3 nucleotides: TGTGCCAGCAGTGCCCCTCTGGGGAGGGGGAATGAAAAACTGTTTTTT. Translation gives CASSAPLGRGNEKLFF.

This clone was found a few times. J is TRBJ1-3 and V is TRBV7-3; tentatively, D is TRBD1 (6 bases). CDR1 is SGHTA and CDR2 is FQGTGA in the germline V gene. This CDR3 region has 16 residues. V dropped 10 bases and J dropped 0 bases, with 19 bases sitting between them. The CDR3 spells CAIKSTGPSSGNTIYF. CDR3 DNA sequence: TGTGCCATCAAATCAACAGGGCCAAGCTCTGGAAACACCATATATTTT.

The V call is TRBV9, the J call TRBJ2-2; 11 nucleotides line up with TRBD1. The length of the CDR3 is 16 residues. CDR1 is SGDLS, CDR2 YYNGEE, per germline. Trimming at V came to 0 bases and at J to 7 bases, leaving 5 bases not matched to a gene. CDR3 residues: CASSVAGTGGYGELFF. The CDR3 nucleotides read TGTGCCAGCAGCGTAGCTGGGACAGGGGGATACGGGGAGCTGTTTTTT.

V and J are TRBV20-1 and TRBJ1-2; the D is unclear. V was cut by 6 bases and J by 6 bases, with 8 bases left in between. The CDR3 covers 10 residues. Germline CDR1 is DFQATT and CDR2 is SNEGSKA (reference sequence). CDR3: CSADQDGYTF. Here the CDR3 DNA reads TGCAGTGCCGACCAGGATGGCTACACCTTC.

The chain employs TRBV11-2 and TRBJ2-5; the D is unclear. CDR3 length: 13 residues. Looked up from germline, CDR1 is SGHAT and CDR2 is FQNNGV. V lost 4 bases and J lost 2, with 8 bases in between. The CDR3 sequence: CASSSAEQETQYF. Written as DNA, the CDR3 is TGTGCCAGCAGCTCGGCGGAACAAGAGACCCAGTACTTC. Based on the CDR3 plus reference TRBV11-2 and TRBJ2-5, the full variable domain is EAGVAQSPRYKIIEKRQSVAFWCNPISGHATLYWYQQILGQGPKLLIQFQNNGVVDDSQLPKDRFSAERLKGVDSTLKIQPAKLEDSAVYLCASSSAEQETQYFGPGTRLLVL.